This TCR beta chain was sequenced during a study of T-cell reconstitution after alpha-beta-depleted transplantation in children. Trimming took 0 bases from V and 4 from J; bases not matched to a gene: 3. CDR3 length equals 15 residues. The TCRbeta library incorporated unique molecular identifiers. From the PCR reads, TCRdb called clonotypes with MiXCR, one entry per CDR3 protein. The table has about 230,000 distinct CDR3 sequences, around 12% seen once. This clonotype was observed many times. The clonotype comes from a human donor who donated a stem cell graft to a child with acute lymphoblastic leukemia. The source was PBMCs from the stem cell graft donor, collected from the stem cell graft. The genes are TRBV12-3 or TRBV12-4 and TRBJ2-1, with 7 bases that match TRBD1. CDR3 loop: CASSLAGGHYNEQFF. The CDR3 coding sequence is TGTGCCAGCAGTTTAGCAGGGGGCCATTACAATGAGCAGTTCTTC.